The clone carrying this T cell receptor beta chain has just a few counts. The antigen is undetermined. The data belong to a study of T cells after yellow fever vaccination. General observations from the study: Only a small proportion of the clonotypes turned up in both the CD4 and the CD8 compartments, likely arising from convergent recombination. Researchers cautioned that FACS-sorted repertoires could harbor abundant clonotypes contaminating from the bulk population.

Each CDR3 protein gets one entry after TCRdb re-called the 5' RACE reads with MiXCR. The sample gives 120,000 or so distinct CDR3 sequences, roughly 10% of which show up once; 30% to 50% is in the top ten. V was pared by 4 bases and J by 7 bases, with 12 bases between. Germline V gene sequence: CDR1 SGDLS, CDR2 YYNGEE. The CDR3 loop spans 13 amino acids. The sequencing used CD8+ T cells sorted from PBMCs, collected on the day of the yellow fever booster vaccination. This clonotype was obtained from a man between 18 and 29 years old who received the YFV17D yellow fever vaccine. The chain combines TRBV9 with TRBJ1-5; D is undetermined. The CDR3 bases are TGTGCCAGCAGCCCCGGCTGGAGGCAGCCCCAGCATTTT. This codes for CASSPGWRQPQHF.